A single sample is the source of the 22 T cell receptor beta chains below, sequenced in a study of graft-versus-host responses after intestinal transplantation. Sequencing was performed with immunoSEQ multiplex PCR; in TCRdb, only in-frame clones are kept and a portion is missing. The table records 40,000 or so clones, roughly 93% of them present only once. These TCRs' antigens remain unknown. Sequenced material: unstimulated CD8+ T cells sorted from spleen or lymph node cells, taken before transplant. These receptors came from a human donor who was the organ donor for an intestinal transplant.

This clone was observed once. One end of the junction is discordant with germline, which a read error may explain. The V call is TRBV7-7, the J call TRBJ2-1; 14 bases agree with TRBD2. The CDR3 has 18 residues. Germline CDR1 and CDR2: SSHAT and FNYEAQ (reference sequence). The CDR3 nucleotides are TGTGCTAGCAGCTTAGGAGGGACTAGCGGGAGCTCCTACAATGAGCAGTTCTTC. Its translation: CASSLGGTSGSSYNEQFF.

The rearrangement joins TRBV5-8 to TRBJ2-3, with D possibly being TRBD1 (5 bases). V lost 9 bases and J lost 7, with 12 bases in between. This CDR3 contains 11 residues. The V gene's germline CDR1 is SGHTS and CDR2 YDEGEE. The CDR3 DNA follows: TGTGCCAAGGGGCATGTGAATACGCAGTATTTT. Translating gives CAKGHVNTQYF.

The rearrangement links TRBV11-3 to TRBJ1-1; TRBD1 might be the D (5 bases). Germline values: CDR1 SGHNT, CDR2 YENEEA. Trimming stripped 7 bases from V and 6 bases from J, with 18 bases between. The CDR3 spans 14 residues. DNA of the CDR3: TGTGCCAGCACCCTCAGCGGGGGTTCCCCTGAAGCTTTCTTT. Translated: CASTLSGGSPEAFF.

J is TRBJ1-1 and V is TRBV25-1; maybe TRBD1 (6 bases). The CDR3 loop spans 15 amino acids. The germline V gene encodes CDR1 MGHDK and CDR2 SYGVNS. With 11 bases removed from V and 0 bases from J, the gap between germline ends came to 19 bases. The CDR3 DNA sequence: TGTGCCGAACTGGGGGGCCCCAGAATGAACACTGAAGCTTTCTTT. Translating gives CAELGGPRMNTEAFF.

The chain combines TRBV4-1 with TRBJ1-5, with D tentatively TRBD1 (5 bases). Germline V gene lookup returns CDR1 MGHRA and CDR2 YSYEKL. Trimming removed 1 base at V and 2 bases at J, with 9 bases between. CDR3 size: 15 residues. The CDR3 DNA reads as TGCGCCAGCAGCCAAGTTGGGGGGGGCAATCAGCCCCAGCATTTT. Amino acid sequence: CASSQVGGGNQPQHF.

V usage is TRBV4-1 and J usage is TRBJ2-5; no clear D. The germline CDR1 and CDR2 sequences are MGHRA and YSYEKL. The CDR3 loop spans 15 amino acids. The V end was cut by 4 bases, the J end by 5 bases, with 17 bases between. The CDR3 sequence: CASSPSSSPQETQYF. CDR3 nucleotide sequence: TGCGCCAGCAGCCCGTCTTCGAGCCCCCAGGAGACCCAGTACTTC.

The chain links TRBV9 to TRBJ2-7; TRBD2 aligns across 14 bases. Trimming took 3 bases from V and 6 from J; bases not matched to a gene: 5. CDR1 is SGDLS and CDR2 is YYNGEE in the germline V gene. The CDR3 covers 15 residues. CDR3 bases: TGTGCCAGCAGCGCTGGGACTAGCGGGAGAACCGAGCAGTACTTC. It yields the protein CASSAGTSGRTEQYF.

This clone was detected only a few times. The rearrangement uses TRBV6-1 and TRBJ1-2; D is ambiguous. Per the germline V gene, CDR1 is MNHNS and CDR2 is SASEGT. The V end lost 6 bases, the J end lost 2 bases, and 10 bases lay between the germline ends. CDR3 length: 13 residues. The CDR3 sequence: CASSPTANYGYTF. In nucleotides, the CDR3 is TGTGCCAGCAGCCCTACCGCGAACTATGGCTACACCTTC.

The genes are TRBV7-9 and TRBJ2-7, with TRBD2 matching over 10 bases. This CDR3 region has 15 residues. Germline CDR1 is SEHNR and CDR2 is FQNEAQ (reference sequence). J lost 5 bases, V lost 5 bases, and 9 bases had no gene match. The CDR3 region is CASSRGSGRKHEQYF. The DNA of the CDR3 is TGTGCCAGCAGCCGCGGTAGCGGGAGGAAGCACGAGCAGTACTTC.

The chain recombines TRBV7-9 with TRBJ2-4; D might be TRBD1 or TRBD2, each matching 5 bases. Trimming cost V 5 bases and J 3 bases, with 11 bases left between them. Germline V gene sequence: CDR1 SEHNR, CDR2 FQNEAQ (reference sequence). This CDR3 is built from 14 residues. The CDR3, as DNA: TGTGCCAGCAGCCCGGCTGGGGGCAAAAACATTCAGTACTTC. It codes for CASSPAGGKNIQYF.

The rearrangement links TRBV6-5 to TRBJ1-4, with TRBD1 as a possible D gene (5 bases). Trimming pared 6 bases from V and 6 bases from J, leaving 17 bases between. Germline V lookup: CDR1 MNHEY, CDR2 SVGAGI. This CDR3 has 15 residues. CDR3 residues: CASSPGTAGDEKLFF. The CDR3 bases are TGTGCCAGCAGCCCCGGGACCGCCGGCGATGAAAAACTGTTTTTT.

CDR3: CASSLYGTRVYNEQFF. In nucleotides, the CDR3 is TGTGCCAGCAGCTTATACGGGACTAGAGTATACAATGAGCAGTTCTTC. The V call is TRBV5-8, the J call TRBJ2-1, with TRBD2 matching 8 bases. Losses at the gene ends were 2 bases for V and 4 bases for J; bases not matched to a gene: 8. The CDR3 consists of 16 residues. Germline CDR1 reads SGHTS; CDR2 reads YDEGEE.

The V call is TRBV11-2, the J call TRBJ2-1; 10 bases line up with TRBD2. V was pared by 1 base and J by 5 bases, with 5 bases of the junction left unmatched. In germline, CDR1 is SGHAT, CDR2 FQNNGV. The CDR3 sequence is 16 residues long. The CDR3 here is CASSLGTSGIDNEQFF. The CDR3, as DNA: TGTGCCAGCAGCTTAGGTACTAGCGGGATCGACAATGAGCAGTTCTTC.

In DNA form, the CDR3 reads TGTGCCAGCAGTTACTCGGCAGGCATGAACACTGAAGCTTTCTTT. This gives the protein CASSYSAGMNTEAFF. The rearrangement joins TRBV6-5 to TRBJ1-1; D uncertain. The CDR3 runs to 15 residues. The V end lost 0 bases, the J end lost 0 bases, and 8 bases lay between the germline ends. The germline gives CDR1 MNHEY, CDR2 SVGAGI.

The chain carries TRBV15 and TRBJ1-2; TRBD1 matches 9 bases. V lost 3 bases and J lost 3; bases outside the gene matches: 8. This CDR3 contains 16 residues. Germline V lookup: CDR1 LNHNV, CDR2 YYDKDF (reference sequence). The chain's CDR3 is CATSSLQGADYYGYTF. The CDR3 nucleotides are TGTGCCACCAGCAGCCTACAGGGGGCGGACTACTATGGCTACACCTTC.

The rearrangement joins TRBV5-5 to TRBJ2-7; a possible D gene is TRBD2 (5 bases). The J call is uncertain, as TRBJ2-1 better fits the DNA end. Germline CDR1 and CDR2: SGHKS and YYEKEE (reference sequence). There are 15 residues in the CDR3. CDR3 amino acids: CASSFVALLDNEQFF. CDR3 bases: TGTGCCAGCAGCTTTGTGGCTTTACTAGACAATGAGCAGTTCTTC.

In DNA form, the CDR3 reads TGCGCCAGCAGCCAAGGAAGCGGGGGTAGCGGGAGCTCCTACAATGAGCAGTTCTTC. It translates to CASSQGSGGSGSSYNEQFF. The V call is TRBV4-3, the J call TRBJ2-1; the match to TRBD2 covers 9 bases. J was trimmed by 0 bases and V by 1 base; bases with no gene match: 10. The CDR3 sequence is 19 residues long. CDR1 LGHNA and CDR2 YSLEER come from the germline V gene.

The chain recombines TRBV4-2 with TRBJ1-2, with unresolved D. The CDR3 length is 12 residues. The germline V gene encodes CDR1 LGHNA and CDR2 YNFKEQ. V lost 0 bases and J 11 bases, leaving 10 bases between the germline ends. The CDR3 loop reads CASSQEGGIYTF. The CDR3 nucleotides are TGTGCCAGCAGCCAAGAAGGCGGAATATACACCTTC.

This clone was observed a single time. This chain links TRBV5-1 with TRBJ2-7, with 8 bases lining up with TRBD1. J gave up 5 bases and V 0 bases, and 4 bases lay outside the gene matches. This CDR3 has 14 amino acids. Germline V lookup: CDR1 SGHRS, CDR2 YFSETQ. The DNA for the CDR3 is TGCGCCAGCAGCTTGGCGAAGACAGGGGACGAGCAGTACTTC. Its protein is CASSLAKTGDEQYF.

This clone was seen more than once but under ten times. This same CDR3 is encoded by further DNA sequences in the sample. The rearrangement uses TRBV4-1 and TRBJ2-7, with TRBD2 matching over 9 bases. The CDR3 runs 16 residues. The V and J ends lost 4 bases and 3 bases, in that order; junction bases with no gene match: 10. Per the germline V gene, CDR1 is MGHRA and CDR2 is YSYEKL. The CDR3 DNA is TGCGCCAGCAGCCCAGGGGGTGCGGGGGGGGTCTACGAGCAGTACTTC. Its protein is CASSPGGAGGVYEQYF.

This chain connects TRBV5-6 to TRBJ1-5, with a tentative D call TRBD1 (5 bases). CDR1 and CDR2 (germline): SGHDT, YYEEEE. This CDR3 contains 13 residues. Trimming removed 0 bases from V and 7 bases from J, with 8 bases in between. In nucleotides, the CDR3 is TGTGCCAGCAGCTTGGGGGCAGGGCAGCCCCAGCATTTT. It codes for CASSLGAGQPQHF.

The gene calls are TRBV5-4 and TRBJ2-1; maybe TRBD2 (6 bases). Germline CDR1 is SGHNT and CDR2 is YYREEE (reference sequence). The CDR3 spans 13 residues. Trimming stripped 4 bases from V and 9 bases from J, with 14 bases between. In DNA, the CDR3 is TGTGCCAGCAGCCTCGAGCGGCGGGGTGAGCAGTTCTTC. Amino acid sequence: CASSLERRGEQFF.